This entry lists 13 T cell receptor beta chains sequenced from one sample in a study of Ad26.COV2.S vaccination and SARS-CoV-2 variants. Treatment denoted: about 20 received Ad26.COV2.S at low or high dose, single or two shots; 5 received placebo; per-sample allocation not given. After the first vaccine or placebo injection, samples were drawn on day 63. The table came from immunoSEQ multiplex PCR; TCRdb's copy has only in-frame clones and leaves some out. This sample has about 680,000 clones, with roughly 90% found just once. The source was peripheral blood, collected in a trial of Ad26.COV2.S vaccine versus placebo. These receptors were collected from a person between 18 and 59 years old who received the Ad26.COV2.S COVID-19 vaccine or a placebo.

The chain combines TRBV2 with TRBJ2-2; D is ambiguous. Germline lookup yields CDR1 SNHLY and CDR2 FYNNEI. Trimming shortened V by 0 bases and J by 5 bases, and 7 bases separated the two germline ends. The CDR3 has 14 amino acids. CDR3 loop: CASSEARVTGELFF. The CDR3 DNA is TGTGCCAGCAGTGAAGCGCGAGTAACCGGGGAGCTGTTTTTT.

The genes are TRBV5-4 and TRBJ1-1; tentatively, D is TRBD1 (5 bases). The V end lost 5 bases, the J end lost 3 bases, and 26 bases lay between the germline ends. The germline V gene encodes CDR1 SGHNT and CDR2 YYREEE (reference sequence). The CDR3 totals 18 residues. CDR3 sequence: CASRNVGDGRQSDTEAFF. The CDR3 DNA sequence: TGTGCCAGCAGAAATGTGGGGGACGGGAGGCAGAGTGACACTGAAGCTTTCTTT. The full variable domain, rest sourced from reference TRBV5-4 and TRBJ1-1, is ETGVTQSPTHLIKTRGQQVTLRCSSQSGHNTVSWYQQALGQGPQFIFQYYREEENGRGNFPPRFSGLQFPNYSSELNVNALELDDSALYLCASRNVGDGRQSDTEAFFGQGTRLTVV.

The chain has TRBV6-2 or TRBV6-3 and TRBJ1-4; tentatively, D is TRBD1 (5 bases). V lost 5 bases and J 5 bases, leaving 15 bases between the germline ends. Per germline, CDR1 MNHEY and CDR2 SVGEGT. CDR3 length: 15 amino acids. The CDR3 DNA sequence: TGTGCCAGCAGTCCCGGGGGGACCAGAAATGAAAAACTGTTTTTT. Protein product: CASSPGGTRNEKLFF.

The chain joins TRBV6-5 to TRBJ2-7; TRBD1 matches at 7 bases. Trimming at V came to 8 bases and at J to 0 bases, leaving 7 bases not matched to a gene. CDR3 length: 14 residues. The germline gives CDR1 MNHEY, CDR2 SVGAGI. CDR3 loop: CASGGHRGSYEQYF. The CDR3 DNA is TGTGCCAGCGGGGGCCACAGGGGCTCCTACGAGCAGTACTTC.

The gene calls are TRBV19 and TRBJ1-2; unclear D gene. The V end was cut by 5 bases, the J end by 4 bases, with 11 bases between. This CDR3 region has 13 residues. The germline gives CDR1 LNHDA, CDR2 SQIVND (reference sequence). This CDR3 reads CASSSPSLYGYTF. The CDR3 bases are TGTGCCAGTAGTTCACCGTCCCTCTATGGCTACACCTTC. The whole variable domain, filled in from reference TRBV19 and TRBJ1-2, reads DGGITQSPKYLFRKEGQNVTLSCEQNLNHDAMYWYRQDPGQGLRLIYYSQIVNDFQKGDIAEGYSVSREKKESFPLTVTSAQKNPTAFYLCASSSPSLYGYTFGSGTRLTVV.

The V gene is TRBV6-5, the J gene TRBJ2-7; D is unclear. V was pared by 2 bases and J by 5 bases, with 13 bases between. The germline V gene has CDR1 MNHEY and CDR2 SVGAGI. The CDR3 loop spans 14 amino acids. The CDR3 bases are TGTGCCAGCAGTTACGAAGGGCCCCCGGACGAGCAGTACTTC. This codes for CASSYEGPPDEQYF.

The rearrangement joins TRBV9 to TRBJ2-3; 12 positions agree with TRBD1. V lost 3 bases to trimming and J lost 7 bases; unmatched junction nucleotides: 6. Germline values: CDR1 SGDLS, CDR2 YYNGEE. The CDR3 consists of 15 residues. The CDR3 loop is CASSGGQGALNTQYF. The CDR3 DNA follows: TGTGCCAGCAGCGGGGGACAGGGGGCGCTTAATACGCAGTATTTT.

The rearrangement joins TRBV4-3 to TRBJ2-7; 10 positions match TRBD2. CDR1 LGHNA and CDR2 YSLEER come from the germline V gene. Trimming took 1 base from V and 3 from J; bases not matched to a gene: 3. This CDR3 spans 15 amino acids. CDR3 residues: CASSQAASGGYEQYF. Here the CDR3 DNA reads TGCGCCAGCAGCCAAGCGGCTAGCGGGGGCTACGAGCAGTACTTC.

The rearrangement joins TRBV7-2 to TRBJ2-5; 7 bases are shared with TRBD1. The CDR3 covers 16 residues. With 5 bases clipped from V and 4 bases from J, the junction kept 13 bases outside the gene matches. Germline values: CDR1 SGHTA, CDR2 FQGNSA. The CDR3 nucleotides read TGTGCCAGCAGCCTAACCGGGACAGTAAATCGAGAGACCCAGTACTTC. Translating gives CASSLTGTVNRETQYF.

This clone was counted a single time. The V and J genes are TRBV2 and TRBJ2-5, with no clear D. Germline CDR1 is SNHLY and CDR2 is FYNNEI. The V and J ends lost 7 bases and 4 bases respectively, with 22 bases between them. The CDR3 runs 16 residues. Here the CDR3 reads CASIPTRANPAETQYF. The CDR3 DNA sequence: TGTGCCAGCATTCCGACCCGGGCCAACCCCGCAGAGACCCAGTACTTC. The variable domain in full, completed from reference TRBV2 and TRBJ2-5, reads EPEVTQTPSHQVTQMGQEVILRCVPISNHLYFYWYRQILGQKVEFLVSFYNNEISEKSEIFDDQFSVERPDGSNFTLKIRSTKLEDSAMYFCASIPTRANPAETQYFGPGTRLLVL.

In the case of this clone: This same CDR3 is encoded by further DNA sequences in the sample. The chain uses TRBV9 and TRBJ2-2; D might be TRBD1 (5 bases). CDR1 and CDR2 (germline): SGDLS, YYNGEE. V was trimmed by 0 bases and J by 6 bases, leaving 6 bases between them. CDR3 length equals 13 residues. The CDR3 sequence is CASSVAGSGELFF. CDR3 nucleotide sequence: TGTGCCAGCAGCGTAGCAGGGTCCGGGGAGCTGTTTTTT.

The V and J genes are TRBV13 and TRBJ2-6; 12 nucleotides agree with TRBD1. Trimming at V came to 6 bases and at J to 3 bases, leaving 6 bases not matched to a gene. CDR1 is PRHDT and CDR2 is FYEKMQ in the germline V gene (reference sequence). This CDR3 comprises 17 residues. The CDR3, as DNA: TGTGCCAGCAGTATGGGACAGGGGGCGATTGGGGCCAACGTCCTGACTTTC. It encodes CASSMGQGAIGANVLTF. The full variable domain, rest sourced from reference TRBV13 and TRBJ2-6, is AAGVIQSPRHLIKEKRETATLKCYPIPRHDTVYWYQQGPGQDPQFLISFYEKMQSDKGSIPDRFSAQQFSDYHSELNMSSLELGDSALYFCASSMGQGAIGANVLTFGAGSRLTVL.

The sample holds one count of this clone. The sample holds other DNA sequences that translate to the same CDR3. J is TRBJ2-1 and V is TRBV10-1; TRBD2 aligns across 9 bases. The germline CDR1 and CDR2 sequences are WNHNN and SYGVQD (reference sequence). The CDR3 covers 16 residues. Trimming at V came to 0 bases and at J to 2 bases, leaving 2 bases not matched to a gene. CDR3 sequence reads: CASSESLAGAYNEQFF. The CDR3 DNA reads as TGCGCCAGCAGTGAGTCGTTAGCGGGAGCCTACAATGAGCAGTTCTTC.